This T cell receptor (beta chain) is drawn from a study of control samples from healthy donors and cancer patients. The CDR3 runs 11 residues. The V end lost 3 bases, the J end lost 8 bases, and 7 bases lay between the germline ends. CDR1 is MNHNS, CDR2 SASEGT, per germline. TCRdb's table, derived via immunoSEQ multiplex PCR, lists solely in-frame clones and lacks some. Its table records approximately 190,000 clones. The chain combines TRBV6-1 with TRBJ1-2; tentatively, D is TRBD1 (5 bases). Sequences were obtained from blood. The receptor was isolated from a woman younger than 45 in good health. The CDR3 loop reads CASSEGGGYTF. DNA of the CDR3: TGTGCCAGCAGTGAGGGGGGGGGCTACACCTTC.